A single sample is the source of the 22 T cell receptor beta chains below, sequenced in a study of blood T cell repertoires in COVID-19. Assay: immunoSEQ multiplex PCR; the TCRdb copy retains only in-frame clones and omits some. The repertoire holds some 400,000 clones, with around 90% as singletons. The material sequenced was peripheral blood. These receptors all stem from a man aged 18 to 29 with active or convalescent COVID-19.

This chain links TRBV4-3 with TRBJ2-5; tentatively, D is TRBD2 (6 bases). Trimming pared 4 bases from V and 5 bases from J, leaving 11 bases between. This CDR3 comprises 13 residues. Germline V gene data show CDR1 as LGHNA and CDR2 as YSLEER. CDR3 region: CASSPGLGETQYF. CDR3 in DNA: TGCGCCAGCAGCCCGGGACTGGGCGAGACCCAGTACTTC.

The J gene is TRBJ1-2, the V gene TRBV28, with a weak D call TRBD1 (5 bases). The germline V gene encodes CDR1 MDHEN and CDR2 SYDVKM. The V and J ends lost 7 bases and 4 bases respectively, with 19 bases between them. This CDR3 has 15 residues. The CDR3 is CASTQSGRATYGYTF. As DNA, the CDR3 is TGTGCCAGCACCCAATCCGGCAGGGCTACCTATGGCTACACCTTC.

The chain combines TRBV28 with TRBJ2-7, with 7 bases fitting TRBD1. The CDR3 length is 15 residues. From germline, CDR1 is MDHEN and CDR2 SYDVKM. Trimming removed 5 bases from V and 2 bases from J; junction bases left unmatched: 9. CDR3 sequence (DNA): TGTGCCAGCAGTCCCGGACAGGTGGGCGCCTACGAGCAGTACTTC. Translating gives CASSPGQVGAYEQYF.

This clone is a singleton in its sample. The rearrangement joins TRBV9 to TRBJ2-1; tentatively, D is TRBD2 (6 bases). This CDR3 is 16 amino acids long. V was shortened by 5 bases and J by 5 bases, with 20 bases between the two germline ends. Germline lookup yields CDR1 SGDLS and CDR2 YYNGEE. CDR3 DNA: TGTGCCAGCAGTACCCAGCTCTGGCGGGAAGACAATGAGCAGTTCTTC. This translates into CASSTQLWREDNEQFF.

V gene TRBV9 combines with J gene TRBJ2-2; D is uncertain. Trimming took 3 bases from V and 4 from J, leaving 7 bases between them. CDR1 SGDLS and CDR2 YYNGEE come from the germline V gene. This CDR3 contains 13 residues. The chain's CDR3 is CASSASLTGELFF. CDR3 nucleotides: TGTGCCAGCAGCGCGAGCCTCACCGGGGAGCTGTTTTTT.

The V gene is TRBV24-1, the J gene TRBJ2-1; 7 bases agree with TRBD2. Per the germline V gene, CDR1 is KGHDR and CDR2 is SFDVKD. The V gene end was trimmed by 3 bases and the J gene end by 4 bases; junction bases not matched to a gene: 8. This CDR3 contains 16 residues. The CDR3 nucleotides are TGTGCCACCAGTGATGCCGGACGGGGGGATTACAATGAGCAGTTCTTC. Translation: CATSDAGRGDYNEQFF.

V and J are TRBV25-1 and TRBJ2-2; the D gene is possibly TRBD2 (5 bases). Germline-derived CDR1 and CDR2 are MGHDK and SYGVNS. This CDR3 contains 15 residues. Trimming shortened V by 8 bases and J by 0 bases, and 13 bases separated the two germline ends. This CDR3 is CASQDYTTNTGELFF. The CDR3, as DNA: TGTGCCAGCCAAGACTACACAACGAACACCGGGGAGCTGTTTTTT.

V is TRBV28 and J is TRBJ1-2; 8 bases align to TRBD1. Looked up from germline, CDR1 is MDHEN and CDR2 is SYDVKM. The CDR3 loop spans 17 amino acids. The V segment lost 1 base and the J segment 5 bases; nucleotides outside the gene matches: 12. This chain's CDR3 is CASSLSGSGQEIYGYTF. Here the CDR3 DNA reads TGTGCCAGCAGTTTATCCGGATCGGGACAGGAAATTTATGGCTACACCTTC.

This rearrangement joins TRBV19 to TRBJ2-7, with a possible D match to TRBD1 (6 bases). The CDR3 extends over 15 amino acids. V was pared by 1 base and J by 7 bases, with 17 bases between. The germline V gene has CDR1 LNHDA and CDR2 SQIVND (reference sequence). The CDR3 region has the DNA TGTGCCAGTAGTATAGGGGAACAGGGAGTATGGGAGCAGTACTTC. Amino acids: CASSIGEQGVWEQYF.

This clone was detected a few times. The chain couples TRBV6-2 or TRBV6-3 to TRBJ2-1, with 7 bases lining up with TRBD2. CDR3 size: 15 residues. Germline trimming cut 0 bases from V and 7 bases from J; bases unmatched to any gene: 6. In germline, CDR1 is MNHEY, CDR2 SVGEGT. This CDR3 is CASSYSRDSGNEQFF. CDR3 nucleotide sequence: TGTGCCAGCAGTTACTCGAGGGATAGCGGGAATGAGCAGTTCTTC.

This chain links TRBV19 with TRBJ2-1; 9 bases are shared with TRBD2. Trimming took 5 bases from V and 9 from J; bases not matched to a gene: 11. The CDR3 runs to 15 residues. CDR1 and CDR2 (germline): LNHDA, SQIVND (reference sequence). The CDR3 DNA is TGTGCCAGTAGTGTCGGGACTAGCAGCACTGGTGAGCAGTTCTTC. Translated: CASSVGTSSTGEQFF.

The chain has TRBV27 and TRBJ1-2; D call uncertain. Germline CDR1 is MNHEY and CDR2 is SMNVEV (reference sequence). The CDR3 has 13 residues. Trimming cost V 3 bases and J 0 bases, with 5 bases left between them. The CDR3 here is CASSFRANYGYTF. The CDR3 DNA sequence: TGTGCCAGCAGTTTTAGAGCTAACTATGGCTACACCTTC.

V and J are TRBV7-9 and TRBJ2-7; TRBD2 is a possible D gene (5 bases). Trimming pared 5 bases from V and 0 bases from J, leaving 20 bases between. This CDR3 comprises 17 residues. The germline gives CDR1 SEHNR, CDR2 FQNEAQ (reference sequence). The CDR3 region has the DNA TGTGCCAGCAGCCCGATGAGTGTTGTGGGGAGCTCCTACGAGCAGTACTTC. This translates into CASSPMSVVGSSYEQYF.

The CDR3 here is CASSQPGGTNQPQHF. The CDR3 nucleotides are TGTGCCAGCAGCCAACCCGGGGGGACCAATCAGCCCCAGCATTTT. The genes are TRBV28 and TRBJ1-5, with TRBD1 as a possible D gene (5 bases). Germline CDR1 MDHEN, CDR2 SYDVKM. The CDR3 has 15 amino acids. V lost 6 bases, J lost 3 bases, and 15 bases lay in between.

The J gene is TRBJ2-2, the V gene TRBV9; D gene ambiguous. Trimming removed 4 bases at V and 0 bases at J, with 16 bases between. The CDR3 runs to 17 residues. Germline V gives CDR1 SGDLS, CDR2 YYNGEE. CDR3 sequence: CASSPRGVSANTGELFF. CDR3 coding DNA: TGTGCCAGCAGCCCCCGAGGAGTAAGCGCGAACACCGGGGAGCTGTTTTTT. Drawing the rest from reference TRBV9 and TRBJ2-2, the complete variable domain is DSGVTQTPKHLITATGQRVTLRCSPRSGDLSVYWYQQSLDQGLQFLIQYYNGEERAKGNILERFSAQQFPDLHSELNLSSLELGDSALYFCASSPRGVSANTGELFFGEGSRLTVL.

This clone was detected a few times. The chain is built from TRBV6-5 and TRBJ1-6; 8 bases are a match to TRBD1. Germline CDR1 MNHEY, CDR2 SVGAGI. The CDR3 is 15 amino acids. The V segment lost 6 bases and the J segment 3 bases; nucleotides outside the gene matches: 4. The CDR3: CASRTQGGYNSPLHF. The DNA of the CDR3 is TGTGCCAGCAGAACACAGGGGGGCTATAATTCACCCCTCCACTTT.

J is TRBJ2-3 and V is TRBV18; 8 bases line up with TRBD2. The CDR3 contains 12 residues. Germline-derived CDR1 and CDR2 are KGHSH and LQKENI. J lost 2 bases, V lost 9 bases, and 1 base had no gene match. The DNA of the CDR3 is TGTGCCAGTGGACTAGCCACAGATACGCAGTATTTT. The encoded protein is CASGLATDTQYF. The variable domain in full, with the rest retrieved from reference TRBV18 and TRBJ2-3, is NAGVMQNPRHLVRRRGQEARLRCSPMKGHSHVYWYRQLPEEGLKFMVYLQKENIIDESGMPKERFSAEFPKEGPSILRIQQVVRGDSAAYFCASGLATDTQYFGPGTRLTVL.

A few counts support this clone. The rearrangement uses TRBV5-4 and TRBJ1-3; D is possibly TRBD1 (6 bases). The CDR3 loop spans 14 amino acids. The V and J ends lost 2 bases and 6 bases respectively, with 12 bases between them. CDR1 is SGHNT, CDR2 YYREEE, per germline (reference sequence). CDR3 region: CASSLQGLENTIYF. Written as DNA, the CDR3 is TGTGCCAGCAGCTTACAGGGCTTAGAAAACACCATATATTTT.

V usage is TRBV3-1 (or the pseudogene TRBV3-2) and J usage is TRBJ1-1; D uncertain. V gave up 1 base and J gave up 11 bases, with 8 bases separating them. Germline lookup yields CDR1 LGHDT and CDR2 YNNKEL (reference sequence). The CDR3 sequence is 11 residues long. CDR3 sequence: CASSQGSLAFF. CDR3 bases: TGTGCCAGCAGCCAAGGGAGCTTGGCTTTCTTT.

This clone was picked up a small number of times. Additional DNA sequences in this sample encode the identical CDR3. The genes are TRBV27 and TRBJ1-2; tentative D call: TRBD1 (6 bases). Trimming took 6 bases from V and 4 from J, leaving 15 bases between them. CDR1 is MNHEY and CDR2 is SMNVEV in the germline V gene (reference sequence). The CDR3 loop spans 14 amino acids. CDR3 region: CASSRGGLPYGYTF. The CDR3 DNA follows: TGTGCCAGCAGCCGAGGGGGTCTCCCCTATGGCTACACCTTC.

This clone was observed once. V is TRBV4-1 and J is TRBJ1-1; tentatively, D is TRBD1 (5 bases). Trimming took 0 bases from V and 6 from J, leaving 14 bases between them. Looked up from germline, CDR1 is MGHRA and CDR2 is YSYEKL. The CDR3 length is 15 residues. CDR3 protein: CASSQDSGRAAEAFF. The CDR3 DNA reads TGCGCCAGCAGCCAAGATAGCGGCAGGGCGGCTGAAGCTTTCTTT.

The chain has TRBV6-1 and TRBJ1-5; tentative D call: TRBD1 (6 bases). The germline gives CDR1 MNHNS, CDR2 SASEGT. V was clipped by 4 bases and J by 6 bases, with 19 bases between them. The CDR3 contains 16 residues. In DNA, the CDR3 is TGTGCCAGCAGTGGTCCTGGACAGAGAATGGGTCAGCCCCAGCATTTT. The encoded protein is CASSGPGQRMGQPQHF.